The 3 T cell receptor beta chains presented below share a single source sample, sequenced in a study of CD8+CD57+ T cells in acquired aplastic anemia. Both TCR beta VDJ combination and CDR3 sequence profiling were carried out. Genomic DNA was the template for this profiling. TCRdb ran MiXCR on the reads and lists one entry per CDR3 protein. The sample contains around 200,000 distinct CDR3 sequences, 60% to 65% of which appear only once. The sample was sorted CD4+, CD8+, or CD8+CD57+ T cells (not recorded which) from PBMCs. These TCRs come from a human donor in good health.

The rearrangement uses TRBV3-1 and TRBJ2-7; a possible D gene is TRBD2 (6 bases). V was shortened by 4 bases and J by 7 bases, with 14 bases between the two germline ends. CDR1 is LGHDT and CDR2 is YNNKEL in the germline V gene (reference sequence). The length of the CDR3 is 13 residues. The CDR3 DNA reads TGTGCCAGCAGCCCGGGAGCCTACAGTGAGCAGTACTTC. Protein: CASSPGAYSEQYF.

Turning to this clonotype: The conserved closing phenylalanine or tryptophan is absent in this CDR3, likely reflecting a read error. The limits of the CDR3 on the DNA are not certain, so only TCRdb's listed CDR3 is given. The J gene is TRBJ2-7, the V gene TRBV2; TRBD2 was called by the table and not checked on the DNA. The CDR3 extends over 18 residues, inclusive of both ends. Germline CDR1 SNHLY, CDR2 FYNNEI. The CDR3: CASSFDPIAGGQAYEQYL.

This clonotype was counted ten times or more. The chain recombines TRBV6-5 with TRBJ2-7, with D perhaps TRBD2 (6 bases). Germline values: CDR1 MNHEY, CDR2 SVGAGI. Trimming took off 11 bases at V and 1 base at J, with 21 bases between the two ends. This CDR3 region has 15 residues. The CDR3 region is CAVSDVGGASYEQYF. The CDR3 nucleotides are TGTGCCGTATCGGATGTGGGGGGAGCGTCCTACGAGCAGTACTTC.